Shown below are 21 T cell receptor beta chains from a single sample sequenced in a study of T cells in Graves' hyperthyroidism and ophthalmopathy. Using RNA transcripts as the source, TCR beta CDR3 regions were amplified. HTBI primers were used for first-round RT-PCR of the TCR CDR3. TCRdb used MiXCR to reprocess the multiplex PCR reads, holding one entry per CDR3 protein. The sample consists of around 300,000 distinct CDR3 sequences, around 14% of them appearing once. Material: blood. Receptors originate from a woman aged 25 to 39 with Graves' hyperthyroidism.

V and J are TRBV29-1 and TRBJ1-3; D might be TRBD1 (5 bases). Germline assignment: CDR1 SQVTM and CDR2 ANQGSEA. Trimming took off 6 bases at V and 2 bases at J, with 8 bases between the two ends. This CDR3 is 12 amino acids long. CDR3 DNA sequence: TGCAGCGTCCTGGGACCTGGAAACACCATATATTTT. It yields the protein CSVLGPGNTIYF. The full variable domain, completed using reference TRBV29-1 and TRBJ1-3, is SAVISQKPSRDICQRGTSLTIQCQVDSQVTMMFWYRQQPGQSLTLIATANQGSEATYESGFVIDKFPISRPNLTFSTLTVSNMSPEDSSIYLCSVLGPGNTIYFGEGSWLTVV.

This clonotype appeared a few times. The chain combines TRBV20-1 with TRBJ2-1; unclear D gene. The CDR3 consists of 12 residues. V was cut by 3 bases and J by 10 bases, with 13 bases left in between. Germline CDR1 is DFQATT and CDR2 is SNEGSKA (reference sequence). CDR3 bases: TGCAGTGCTAGGGGGTCGGCCGGAGAGCAGTTCTTC. Its protein is CSARGSAGEQFF.

This clonotype was counted many times. The chain couples TRBV25-1 to TRBJ2-7, with 8 bases matching TRBD2. Germline V lookup: CDR1 MGHDK, CDR2 SYGVNS. This CDR3 is built from 15 residues. J gave up 7 bases and V 5 bases, and 13 bases lay outside the gene matches. Here the CDR3 reads CASSPFDGRVGEQYF. The CDR3 nucleotides are TGTGCCAGCAGTCCGTTCGACGGGAGGGTGGGGGAGCAGTACTTC.

This clonotype was seen repeatedly, ten times or more. The gene calls are TRBV6-1 and TRBJ2-7; TRBD1 agrees at 12 bases. J was trimmed by 5 bases and V by 5 bases; bases with no gene match: 4. The CDR3 contains 14 residues. Germline-derived CDR1 and CDR2 are MNHNS and SASEGT. The CDR3 region is CASSTRDRGHEQYF. CDR3 coding DNA: TGTGCCAGCAGTACTCGGGACAGGGGGCACGAGCAGTACTTC.

The sample holds many counts of this clonotype. V and J are TRBV29-1 and TRBJ2-2; D is unresolved. The germline gives CDR1 SQVTM, CDR2 ANQGSEA. The germline V and J ends were trimmed by 8 bases and 0 bases, with 13 bases remaining between them. The CDR3 is 14 amino acids. CDR3: CSIIGGANTGELFF. The CDR3 DNA reads as TGCAGCATCATCGGCGGAGCGAACACCGGGGAGCTGTTTTTT.

This clonotype was detected a few times. The rearrangement uses TRBV20-1 and TRBJ2-7, with D tentatively TRBD2 (5 bases). This CDR3 comprises 13 residues. Germline V gene sequence: CDR1 DFQATT, CDR2 SNEGSKA (reference sequence). V was trimmed by 5 bases and J by 1 base, leaving 12 bases between them. The CDR3: CSALASYSYEQYF. The CDR3 DNA is TGCAGTGCTCTTGCTAGCTATTCCTACGAGCAGTACTTC.

In this sample, this clonotype turned up many times. The chain is built from TRBV12-3 or TRBV12-4 and TRBJ2-1; 10 bases match TRBD2. The CDR3 has 16 amino acids. The V segment lost 6 bases and the J segment 4 bases; nucleotides outside the gene matches: 9. CDR3 loop: CASSDRGAGGYNEQFF. The CDR3 DNA reads as TGTGCCAGCAGCGATCGTGGAGCGGGAGGGTACAATGAGCAGTTCTTC.

This clonotype was seen a few times. V gene TRBV28 combines with J gene TRBJ2-7, with D maybe TRBD1 (5 bases). The CDR3 is made up of 13 amino acids. V lost 5 bases and J 5 bases, leaving 13 bases between the germline ends. The germline CDR1 and CDR2 sequences are MDHEN and SYDVKM. CDR3 loop: CASSARAPNEQYF. CDR3 nucleotide sequence: TGTGCCAGCAGTGCCAGGGCCCCCAACGAGCAGTACTTC.

This clonotype occurred a few times. Here the CDR3 reads CASSYAWDRRQETQYF. DNA of the CDR3: TGTGCCAGCAGTTACGCCTGGGACAGAAGACAAGAGACCCAGTACTTC. V and J are TRBV6-5 and TRBJ2-5; TRBD1 matches at 7 bases. The CDR3 contains 16 residues. The V and J ends lost 2 bases and 2 bases, in that order; junction bases with no gene match: 8. Germline V CDR1 and CDR2: MNHEY, SVGAGI.

This clonotype was counted many times. The rearrangement joins TRBV28 to TRBJ1-3, with D possibly being TRBD1 (5 bases). Trimming removed 10 bases from V and 0 bases from J, with 16 bases in between. The CDR3 totals 15 residues. Germline CDR1 reads MDHEN; CDR2 reads SYDVKM. In nucleotides, the CDR3 is TGTGCCACCACCGGTCCAGGGAACTCTGGAAACACCATATATTTT. It translates to CATTGPGNSGNTIYF.

This clonotype was seen repeatedly, ten times or more. The chain carries TRBV20-1 and TRBJ2-1; D might be TRBD1 (6 bases). Germline loops: CDR1 DFQATT, CDR2 SNEGSKA (reference sequence). The CDR3 is 15 amino acids. V lost 2 bases and J lost 0, with 11 bases in between. The DNA for the CDR3 is TGCAGTGCTAGAACTCAGGGGAGCTCCTACAATGAGCAGTTCTTC. Its protein is CSARTQGSSYNEQFF.

This clonotype was seen many times. V usage is TRBV9 and J usage is TRBJ2-5, with TRBD2 matching over 7 bases. The germline V gene encodes CDR1 SGDLS and CDR2 YYNGEE. V lost 4 bases, J lost 9 bases, and 9 bases stayed unmatched. The CDR3 has 13 amino acids. CDR3 protein: CASSPTSRGAQYF. CDR3 DNA sequence: TGTGCCAGCAGCCCTACTAGCCGGGGGGCCCAGTACTTC.

Many counts were recorded for this clonotype. J is TRBJ2-3 and V is TRBV2; no definite D call. V gave up 6 bases and J gave up 4 bases, with 14 bases separating them. This CDR3 has 14 residues. Germline V gene lookup returns CDR1 SNHLY and CDR2 FYNNEI. The CDR3 is CASSGRREADTQYF. Written as DNA, the CDR3 is TGTGCCAGCAGCGGACGGAGAGAAGCAGATACGCAGTATTTT.

This clonotype was recorded many times. V gene TRBV6-2 or TRBV6-3 combines with J gene TRBJ2-7; 9 bases are shared with TRBD2. The CDR3 has 13 residues. Trimming cost V 7 bases and J 2 bases; bases outside gene matches: 3. CDR1 and CDR2 (germline): MNHEY, SVGEGT. The CDR3 DNA reads TGTGCCAGCACGACTAGCGGACCCTACGAGCAGTACTTC. Protein product: CASTTSGPYEQYF.

A few counts support this clonotype. V and J are TRBV29-1 and TRBJ2-7, with 10 bases identical to TRBD2. The ends lost 2 bases at V and 2 bases at J; junction bases unmatched: 0. This CDR3 spans 13 amino acids. The germline V gene has CDR1 SQVTM and CDR2 ANQGSEA. In nucleotides, the CDR3 is TGCAGCGTTGAACTAGCGGGAGCCTACGAGCAGTACTTC. It encodes CSVELAGAYEQYF.

This clonotype was found a few times. V usage is TRBV20-1 and J usage is TRBJ2-1; 7 positions agree with TRBD2. The CDR3 has 14 residues. The V gene's germline CDR1 is DFQATT and CDR2 SNEGSKA (reference sequence). V shed 0 bases and J 4 bases; nucleotides not matched to a gene: 3. The chain's CDR3 is CSARDTRGYNEQFF. CDR3 bases: TGCAGTGCTAGAGATACGCGGGGGTACAATGAGCAGTTCTTC.

This clonotype was counted between two and nine times. Here the CDR3 reads CASSEFVKTNEKLFF. CDR3 nucleotides: TGTGCCAGCAGTGAGTTTGTAAAAACTAATGAAAAACTGTTTTTT. V and J are TRBV6-1 and TRBJ1-4; no clear D gene. The CDR3 is made up of 15 amino acids. Trimming took 3 bases from V and 1 from J, leaving 9 bases between them. Germline V gene sequence: CDR1 MNHNS, CDR2 SASEGT.

In its sample, this clonotype was seen many times. The chain links TRBV5-1 to TRBJ2-3; TRBD1 is a possible D gene (6 bases). CDR1 SGHRS and CDR2 YFSETQ come from the germline V gene. This CDR3 is 13 amino acids long. V dropped 8 bases and J dropped 2 bases, with 12 bases sitting between them. The CDR3: CASFTGYTDTQYF. Written as DNA, the CDR3 is TGCGCCAGTTTTACAGGGTACACAGATACGCAGTATTTT.

CDR3 sequence: CASSSPGTSWEQFF. CDR3 sequence (DNA): TGTGCCAGCAGTTCCCCCGGGACTAGTTGGGAGCAGTTCTTC. J is TRBJ2-1 and V is TRBV12-3 or TRBV12-4, with 8 bases aligning to TRBD2. J was trimmed by 10 bases and V by 4 bases; bases with no gene match: 9. This CDR3 spans 14 amino acids.

A few counts support this clonotype. The chain recombines TRBV20-1 with TRBJ2-7; D is ambiguous. This CDR3 has 12 residues. Trimming cost V 2 bases and J 2 bases, with 7 bases left between them. Per the germline V gene, CDR1 is DFQATT and CDR2 is SNEGSKA (reference sequence). The chain's CDR3 is CSARSPPYEQYF. The CDR3 DNA is TGCAGTGCTAGATCACCTCCCTACGAGCAGTACTTC.

This clonotype was recorded a few times. This chain uses TRBV29-1 with TRBJ2-3, with TRBD1 matching 8 bases. There are 14 residues in the CDR3. J was trimmed by 3 bases and V by 4 bases; bases with no gene match: 6. Per germline, CDR1 SQVTM and CDR2 ANQGSEA. CDR3: CSVVRDRLTDTQYF. CDR3 sequence (DNA): TGCAGCGTTGTAAGGGACAGGTTAACAGATACGCAGTATTTT.